Included here is one T cell receptor (beta chain) sequence, with context. Its antigen is currently unknown. The record originates from a study of cytomegalovirus exposure and HLA in healthy donors. CDR3 size: 15 residues. Unmatched junction bases numbered 12, after V lost 6 bases and J lost 8 bases. Per the germline V gene, CDR1 is MNHNS and CDR2 is SASEGT. Study-level findings and limits: Per a prior analysis, the majority of TCR beta V segments were productive roughly 90% or roughly 30% of the time. V- and J-gene trimming in TCR beta was tied to a missense DCLRE1C variant by an analysis performed later. Overall, about 160 TCR beta chains were annotated as cytomegalovirus-associated.

Donors counted as nominally healthy when sampled, yet unrecorded immune exposures were likely. The PCR used 60 Vbeta and 13 Jbeta primers. Measured with immunoSEQ multiplex PCR; TCRdb has only the in-frame clones, and not every one. Altogether about 86,000 clones are present, roughly 80% being singletons, with the ten largest covering approximately 6%. Specimen: PBMCs. The origin of this receptor is a woman between 45 and 65 years old in good health and CMV-seropositive. J is TRBJ1-2 and V is TRBV6-1; 10 nucleotides agree with TRBD1. CDR3 protein: CASSLPYGQGDGYTF. The CDR3, as DNA: TGTGCCAGCAGCTTACCATACGGACAGGGGGACGGCTACACCTTC.